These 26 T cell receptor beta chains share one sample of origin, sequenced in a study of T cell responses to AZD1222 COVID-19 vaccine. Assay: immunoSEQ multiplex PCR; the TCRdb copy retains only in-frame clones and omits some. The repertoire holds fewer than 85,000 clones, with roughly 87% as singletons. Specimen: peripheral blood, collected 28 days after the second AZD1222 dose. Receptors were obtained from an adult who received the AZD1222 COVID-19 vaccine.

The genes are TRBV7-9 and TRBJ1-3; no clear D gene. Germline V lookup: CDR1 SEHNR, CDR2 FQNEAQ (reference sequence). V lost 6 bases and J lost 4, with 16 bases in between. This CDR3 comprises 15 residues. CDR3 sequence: CASSHGSAGGNTIYF. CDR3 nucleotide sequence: TGTGCCAGCAGTCACGGATCGGCAGGAGGAAACACCATATATTTT.

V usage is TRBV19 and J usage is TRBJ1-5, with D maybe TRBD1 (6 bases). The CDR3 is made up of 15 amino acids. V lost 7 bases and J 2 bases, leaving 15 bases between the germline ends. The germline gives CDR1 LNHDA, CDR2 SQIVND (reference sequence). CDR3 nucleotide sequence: TGTGCCAGTACTGTGACAGGATGGGGCAATCAGCCCCAGCATTTT. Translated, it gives CASTVTGWGNQPQHF.

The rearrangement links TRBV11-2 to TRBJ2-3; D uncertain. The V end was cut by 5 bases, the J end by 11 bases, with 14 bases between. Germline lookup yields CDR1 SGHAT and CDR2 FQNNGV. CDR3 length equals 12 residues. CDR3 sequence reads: CASSPPIWVQYF. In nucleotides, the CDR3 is TGTGCCAGCAGCCCACCCATCTGGGTGCAGTATTTT.

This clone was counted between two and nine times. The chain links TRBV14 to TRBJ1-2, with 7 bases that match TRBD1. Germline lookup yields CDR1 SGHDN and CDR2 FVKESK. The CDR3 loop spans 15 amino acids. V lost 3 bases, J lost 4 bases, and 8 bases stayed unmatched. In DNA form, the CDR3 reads TGTGCCAGCAGCCAGATCCGGGACAGCCTCTATGGCTACACCTTC. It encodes CASSQIRDSLYGYTF.

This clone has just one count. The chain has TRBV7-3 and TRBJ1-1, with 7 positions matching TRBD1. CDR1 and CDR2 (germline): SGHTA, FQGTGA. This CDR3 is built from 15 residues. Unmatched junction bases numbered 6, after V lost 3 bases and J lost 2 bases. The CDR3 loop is CASSFGTVQNTEAFF. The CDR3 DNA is TGTGCCAGCAGCTTCGGGACAGTACAAAACACTGAAGCTTTCTTT.

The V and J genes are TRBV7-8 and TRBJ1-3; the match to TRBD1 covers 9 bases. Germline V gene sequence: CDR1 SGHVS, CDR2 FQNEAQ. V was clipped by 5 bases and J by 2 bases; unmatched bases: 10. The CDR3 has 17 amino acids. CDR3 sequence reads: CASSTTGGPLTGNTIYF. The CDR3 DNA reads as TGTGCCAGCAGCACGACAGGGGGACCGTTGACTGGAAACACCATATATTTT. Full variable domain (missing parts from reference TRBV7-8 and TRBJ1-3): GAGVSQSPRYKVAKRGQDVALRCDPISGHVSLFWYQQALGQGPEFLTYFQNEAQLDKSGLPSDRFFAERPEGSVSTLKIQRTQQEDSAVYLCASSTTGGPLTGNTIYFGEGSWLTVV.

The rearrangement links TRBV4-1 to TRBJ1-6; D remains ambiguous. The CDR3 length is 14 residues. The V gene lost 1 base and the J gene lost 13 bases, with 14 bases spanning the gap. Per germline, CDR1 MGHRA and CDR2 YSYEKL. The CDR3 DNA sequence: TGCGCCAGCAGCCAAGGTCTTGGGGTTCGGCCCCTCCACTTT. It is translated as CASSQGLGVRPLHF.

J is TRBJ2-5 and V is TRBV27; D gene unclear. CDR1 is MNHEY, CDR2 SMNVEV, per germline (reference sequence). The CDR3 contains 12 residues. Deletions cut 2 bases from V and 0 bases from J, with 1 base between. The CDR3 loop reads CASSLDQETQYF. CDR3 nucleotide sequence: TGTGCCAGCAGTTTAGACCAAGAGACCCAGTACTTC.

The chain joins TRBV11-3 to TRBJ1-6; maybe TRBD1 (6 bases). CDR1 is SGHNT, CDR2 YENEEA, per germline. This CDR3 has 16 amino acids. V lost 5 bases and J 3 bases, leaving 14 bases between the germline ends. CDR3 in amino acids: CASSPLTQGYNSPLHF. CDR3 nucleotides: TGTGCCAGCAGCCCCCTCACACAGGGCTATAATTCACCCCTCCACTTT.

CDR3 in amino acids: CASSQPRGGEQFF. The CDR3 nucleotides read TGTGCCAGCAGCCAACCCCGGGGGGGGGAGCAGTTCTTC. The chain employs TRBV3-1 (or the pseudogene TRBV3-2) and TRBJ2-1; 8 bases line up with TRBD2. With 2 bases clipped from V and 10 bases from J, the junction kept 4 bases outside the gene matches. Looked up from germline, CDR1 is LGHDT and CDR2 is YNNKEL (reference sequence). The CDR3 contains 13 residues.

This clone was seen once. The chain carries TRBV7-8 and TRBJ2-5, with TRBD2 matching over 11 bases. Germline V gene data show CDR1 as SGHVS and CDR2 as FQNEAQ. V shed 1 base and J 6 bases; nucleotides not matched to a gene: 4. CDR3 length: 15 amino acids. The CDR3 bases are TGTGCCAGCAGCTTAGTTAGCGGGGGGGCAAAGACCCAGTACTTC. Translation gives CASSLVSGGAKTQYF.

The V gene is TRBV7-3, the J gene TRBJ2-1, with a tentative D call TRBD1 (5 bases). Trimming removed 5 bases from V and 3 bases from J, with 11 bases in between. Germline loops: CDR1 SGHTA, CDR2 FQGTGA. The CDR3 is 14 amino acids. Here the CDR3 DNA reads TGTGCCAGCAGCAAGACAGCGCTCTACAATGAGCAGTTCTTC. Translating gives CASSKTALYNEQFF. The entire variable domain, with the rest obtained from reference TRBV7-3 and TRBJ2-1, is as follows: GAGVSQTPSNKVTEKGKYVELRCDPISGHTALYWYRQSLGQGPEFLIYFQGTGAADDSGLPNDRFFAVRPEGSVSTLKIQRTERGDSAVYLCASSKTALYNEQFFGPGTRLTVL.

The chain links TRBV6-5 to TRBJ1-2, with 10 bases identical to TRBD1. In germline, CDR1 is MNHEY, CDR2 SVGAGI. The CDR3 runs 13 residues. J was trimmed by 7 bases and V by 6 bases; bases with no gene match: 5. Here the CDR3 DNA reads TGTGCCAGCAGCGCGGGACAGGGGTTTGGCTACACCTTC. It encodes CASSAGQGFGYTF.

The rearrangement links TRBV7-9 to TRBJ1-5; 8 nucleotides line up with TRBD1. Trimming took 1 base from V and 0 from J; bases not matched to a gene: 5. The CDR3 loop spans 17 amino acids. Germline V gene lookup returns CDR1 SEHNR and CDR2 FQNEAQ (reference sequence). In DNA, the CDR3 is TGTGCCAGCAGCTTAGACAGGGGGGGGATTAGCAATCAGCCCCAGCATTTT. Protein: CASSLDRGGISNQPQHF.

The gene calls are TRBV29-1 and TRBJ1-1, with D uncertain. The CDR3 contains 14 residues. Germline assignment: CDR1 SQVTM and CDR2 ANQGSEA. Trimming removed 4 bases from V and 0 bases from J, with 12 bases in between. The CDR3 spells CSVGPGRMNTEAFF. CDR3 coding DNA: TGCAGCGTTGGACCCGGGCGGATGAACACTGAAGCTTTCTTT.

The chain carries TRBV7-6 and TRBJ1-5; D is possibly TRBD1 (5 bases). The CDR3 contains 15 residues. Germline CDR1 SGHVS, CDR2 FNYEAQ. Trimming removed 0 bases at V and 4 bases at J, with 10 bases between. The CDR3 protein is CASSLASEGNQPQHF. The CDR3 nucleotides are TGTGCCAGCAGCTTAGCGTCGGAGGGGAATCAGCCCCAGCATTTT.

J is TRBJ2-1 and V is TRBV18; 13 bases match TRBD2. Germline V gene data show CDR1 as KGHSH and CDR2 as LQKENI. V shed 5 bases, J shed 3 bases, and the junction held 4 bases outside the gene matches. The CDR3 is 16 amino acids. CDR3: CASSGTSGTLYNEQFF. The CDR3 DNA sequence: TGTGCCAGCTCAGGGACTAGCGGGACCCTCTACAATGAGCAGTTCTTC. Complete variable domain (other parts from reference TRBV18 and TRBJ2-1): NAGVMQNPRHLVRRRGQEARLRCSPMKGHSHVYWYRQLPEEGLKFMVYLQKENIIDESGMPKERFSAEFPKEGPSILRIQQVVRGDSAAYFCASSGTSGTLYNEQFFGPGTRLTVL.

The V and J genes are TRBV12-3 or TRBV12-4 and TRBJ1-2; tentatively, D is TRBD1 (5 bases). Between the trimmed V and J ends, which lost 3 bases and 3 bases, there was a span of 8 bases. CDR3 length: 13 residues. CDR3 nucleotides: TGTGCCAGCAGTTTCGGGACTCACTATGGCTACACCTTC. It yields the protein CASSFGTHYGYTF.

In nucleotides, the CDR3 is TGTGCCAGCTCACAATTCCTAGAGGGGAACACTGAAGCTTTCTTT. Translating it yields CASSQFLEGNTEAFF. This chain links TRBV18 with TRBJ1-1; D is unclear. The CDR3 is 15 residues long. Per the germline V gene, CDR1 is KGHSH and CDR2 is LQKENI. Trimming left V 4 bases short and J 1 base short, with 13 bases between.

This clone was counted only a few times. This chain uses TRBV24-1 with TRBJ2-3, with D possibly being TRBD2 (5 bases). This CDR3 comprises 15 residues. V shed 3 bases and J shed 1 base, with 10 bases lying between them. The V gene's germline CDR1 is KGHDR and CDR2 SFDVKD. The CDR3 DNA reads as TGTGCCACCAGTGATCCCCCGAGGGGCACAGATACGCAGTATTTT. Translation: CATSDPPRGTDTQYF.

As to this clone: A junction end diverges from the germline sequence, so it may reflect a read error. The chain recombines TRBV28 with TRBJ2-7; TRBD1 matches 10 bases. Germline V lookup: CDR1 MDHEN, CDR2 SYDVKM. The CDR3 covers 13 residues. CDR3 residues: CASRGYDRGRGVF. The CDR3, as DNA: TGTGCCAGCAGGGGTTACGACAGGGGGCGCGGGGTCTTC.

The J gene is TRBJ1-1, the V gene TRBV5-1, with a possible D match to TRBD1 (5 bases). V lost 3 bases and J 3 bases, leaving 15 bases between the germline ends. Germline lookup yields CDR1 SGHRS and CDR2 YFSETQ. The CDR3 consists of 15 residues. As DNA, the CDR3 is TGCGCCAGCAGCTCCGGGGGGATTGGGTACACTGAAGCTTTCTTT. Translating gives CASSSGGIGYTEAFF.

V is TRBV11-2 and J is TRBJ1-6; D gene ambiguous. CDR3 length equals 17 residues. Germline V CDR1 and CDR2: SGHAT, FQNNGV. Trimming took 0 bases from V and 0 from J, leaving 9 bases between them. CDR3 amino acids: CASSLEGRSSYNSPLHF. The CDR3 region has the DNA TGTGCCAGCAGCTTAGAGGGCAGGAGCTCCTATAATTCACCCCTCCACTTT.

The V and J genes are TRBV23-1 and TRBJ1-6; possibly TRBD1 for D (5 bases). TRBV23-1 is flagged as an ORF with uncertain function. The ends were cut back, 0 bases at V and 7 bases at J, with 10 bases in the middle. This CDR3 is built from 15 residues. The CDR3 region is CASSQSPGLNSPLHF. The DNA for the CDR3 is TGCGCCAGCAGTCAATCGCCAGGGCTAAATTCACCCCTCCACTTT.

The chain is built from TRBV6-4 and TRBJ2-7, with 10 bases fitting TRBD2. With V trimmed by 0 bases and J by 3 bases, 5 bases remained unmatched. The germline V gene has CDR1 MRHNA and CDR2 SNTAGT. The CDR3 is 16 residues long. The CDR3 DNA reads TGTGCCAGCAGTGACTCGATAGAGCGGGAGGGCTACGAGCAGTACGTC. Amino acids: CASSDSIEREGYEQYV.

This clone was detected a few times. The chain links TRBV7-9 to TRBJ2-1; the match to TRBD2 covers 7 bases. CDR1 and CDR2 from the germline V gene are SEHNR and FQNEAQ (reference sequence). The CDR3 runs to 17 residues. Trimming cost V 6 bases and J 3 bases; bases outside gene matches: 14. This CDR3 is CASSYREGTGGYNEQFF. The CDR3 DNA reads TGTGCCAGCAGTTATCGGGAAGGTACGGGGGGCTACAATGAGCAGTTCTTC.